The T cell receptor beta chain under discussion was sequenced for a study of blood T cell repertoires in COVID-19. Looking at the study overall: The cDNA or gDNA used as material had been derived from T cells, B-cell-depleted T cells, or PBMCs.

The germline V gene encodes CDR1 LGHNA and CDR2 YSLEER. The germline V and J ends were trimmed by 1 base and 6 bases, with 25 bases remaining between them. The CDR3 sequence is 18 residues long. The method was immunoSEQ multiplex PCR; TCRdb's version includes in-frame clones alone and lacks a portion of them. The sample carries about 140,000 clones, about 86% recorded once. The sample was peripheral blood. V gene TRBV4-3 combines with J gene TRBJ2-7; D is perhaps TRBD1 (7 bases). This TCR was sampled from a human donor in a cohort sampled during active COVID-19. This CDR3 reads CASSQGGARGVSWSEQYF. The CDR3 DNA is TGCGCCAGCAGCCAAGGGGGGGCCAGGGGGGTGAGCTGGTCCGAGCAGTACTTC.